This TCR beta chain was obtained from a study of a mutant IDH1 vaccine in newly diagnosed glioma. The wider study: The treated population exhibited a male proportion of about 60%, a female proportion of about 38%, and a mean age of about 40 years. Radiotherapy, temozolomide, or both had been given previously, and both were given to most.

Repertoires were generated with immunoSEQ multiplex PCR, while TCRdb's copy carries only in-frame clones and drops some. The profile shows 43,000 or so clones, approximately 88% of them singletons. V was trimmed by 6 bases and J by 3 bases, leaving 5 bases between them. Germline CDR1 SNHLY, CDR2 FYNNEI. CDR3 length equals 11 residues. This sample's time point: week 23, last vaccination. The content of each vaccine dose was 300 ug of mutant IDH1 20-mer peptide, and topical imiquimod accompanied it. Donors had new WHO grade 3 or 4 IDH1-mutant, ATRX-lost astrocytomas. Points on this clone: The antigen is unknown.

This TCR came from a woman under 30 with glioma. Some clones in this sample may be carry-over from other donors' samples. Sequenced material: PBMCs, taken from a glioma patient whose treatment included an IDH1 peptide vaccine. The genes are TRBV2 and TRBJ2-5; D gene uncertain. The CDR3 here is CASSMEETQYF. For the CDR3, the DNA is TGTGCCAGCAGCATGGAAGAGACCCAGTACTTC.